This passage covers 4 T cell receptor beta chains from one sample sequenced in a study of chemoradiotherapy in HPV16-positive cancers. The method was immunoSEQ multiplex PCR; TCRdb's version includes in-frame clones alone and lacks a portion of them. The sample lists 9,500 or so clones; more than 70% were seen once. The sample here was tumor tissue, taken from a patient who underwent chemoradiotherapy. The receptors stem from a human donor with HPV-associated anogenital cancer.

This rearrangement joins TRBV5-1 to TRBJ2-1; tentatively, D is TRBD1 (6 bases). CDR1 SGHRS and CDR2 YFSETQ come from the germline V gene. The length of the CDR3 is 13 residues. Trimming took off 0 bases at V and 9 bases at J, with 10 bases between the two ends. CDR3 region: CASSLDRELEQFF. The CDR3, as DNA: TGCGCCAGCAGCTTGGACAGGGAGCTTGAGCAGTTCTTC.

This chain links TRBV5-1 with TRBJ2-7; D may be TRBD2 (5 bases). CDR3 length: 15 residues. Trimming left V 2 bases short and J 2 bases short, with 14 bases between. Germline V gene lookup returns CDR1 SGHRS and CDR2 YFSETQ. CDR3: CASSFNRGLTYEQYF. The CDR3, as DNA: TGCGCCAGCAGCTTTAATCGGGGATTGACCTACGAGCAGTACTTC.

A note on this clone: The junction differs from germline at one of its ends, possibly a read error. This chain uses TRBV30 with TRBJ1-1; TRBD1 agrees at 7 bases. This CDR3 contains 13 residues. Germline lookup yields CDR1 GTSNPN and CDR2 SVGIG (reference sequence). For the CDR3, the DNA is TGTGTCTGGACGGGACAGATGAACACTGAAGCTTTCTTT. Its translation: CVWTGQMNTEAFF.

V and J are TRBV4-1 and TRBJ1-2, with TRBD1 identical over 9 bases. Germline CDR1 and CDR2: MGHRA and YSYEKL. The CDR3 consists of 17 residues. The V gene end was trimmed by 1 base and the J gene end by 5 bases; junction bases not matched to a gene: 11. DNA for the CDR3: TGCGCCAGCAGCCAAGGCTCGGGGGACAGGGAAAGGTATGGCTACACCTTC. Protein: CASSQGSGDRERYGYTF.